The source of this T cell receptor beta chain is a study of human T cells and chemical hapten exposure (dated by TCRdb to the early 2020s). For the wider study: For sensitization, 2% DPC in acetone was applied to a roughly 2 cm by roughly 2 cm area of upper inner arm skin. Throughout the roughly 24-week study period, patients were also given weekly therapeutic DPC doses on the scalp. Patch tests used Finn chambers with 0.01% DPC on the upper back, scored after 6 days by International Contact Dermatitis Research Group standards. The mostly female patient cohort included alopecia areata with under or over 50% scalp involvement, alopecia totalis and alopecia universalis. Libraries were pooled for sequencing, and variation in per-sample TCR yields was attributed mainly to small differences in library volumes within the pool. In alopecia patients, the study followed how the peripheral blood TCR repertoire changed in vivo over primary and secondary sensitization to diphenylcyclopropenone (DPC), a hapten. Blood samples were taken from patients before sensitization (week 0) and then at 2, 6 and about 24 weeks after DPC sensitization. About 30 alopecia patients provided blood for TCR sequencing at one to four time points (pre-sensitization, 2, 6 and 24 weeks). Broad study findings and their caveats: The number of PT1 expanded TCRs positively correlated with patch test score, significant at thresholds 8, 16 and 32 but not 4. DPC sensitization did not change the number of TCRs with a frequency above 1 in 1000, and there was no evidence of changes in global repertoire structure. Expanded TCRs formed significantly more large CDR3 similarity clusters than pre-sensitization or healthy control sets, consistent with antigen-driven responses. Because every patient had alopecia, a presumed autoimmune disease, the patients' immune response might differ from that of healthy individuals. After repeated subsampling, the strength of the expansion versus patch-test correlation and the threshold at which it became significant changed.

In the paper's terms, the time point label means: patch test 1, 2 weeks after DPC sensitization. Explained via the paper, the treatment or condition label denotes: therapeutic diphenylcyclopropenone sensitization with weekly scalp DPC. At each patch-test visit, blood was drawn before the patch test was applied. Patients were eligible if aged 18 to 70, diagnosed with alopecia and judged suitable for DPC therapy, and pregnant patients were excluded. Total RNA was isolated from unfractionated whole blood collected in Tempus Blood RNA tubes. About this clonotype itself: Its target antigen remains unknown. Base qualities are not at hand, and no much larger clone is one base apart.

Receptors were amplified or captured by RACE. The reads were generated on a NextSeq 500. During library preparation, unique molecular identifiers were attached to individual cDNA molecules so that TCRs could be counted in a quantitative, reproducible way. Each blood RNA sample was used to sequence both TCR alpha and TCR beta chains. As for how the authors treated the data: The median number of TCRs per sample was some 100,000, ranging from roughly 23,224 to 700,000. V, J and CDR3 annotation of the TCR reads was carried out using the Decombinator software suite. For the PS versus PT1 abundance plots, all samples were subsampled to the same number of TCRs (28,000). TCRs were defined as expanded if absent before sensitization and observed at least eight times at the 2-week time point. The raw public data were reprocessed by TCRdb itself: fastp quality trimming at Q25, MiXCR clonotype calling, in-frame beta chains only. All rows with the same CDR3 protein become a single entry with the most common DNA and genes. These V and J calls are TCRdb output, not the study's own analysis. This sample is represented by some 120,000 distinct CDR3 sequences; about 12% of them were singletons. Of the sample, 1.3% to 1.5% is held by the ten largest clones.

The sequencing here drew on whole blood, taken in connection with sensitization to the hapten diphenylcyclopropenone (DPC). This clonotype was obtained from a woman aged 45-65 years with alopecia areata. Some clones in this sample may be carry-over from other donors' samples.

The CDR3 protein is CASSLEGQPQHF. The bases are TGTGCCAGCAGTTTGGAGGGCCAGCCCCAGCATTTT. The rearrangement combines TRBV12-3 or TRBV12-4 with TRBJ1-5, with the D segment identity uncertain. From the cysteine up to the phenylalanine, the CDR3 has a length of 12 residues. Only the CDR3 region is kept as DNA, spanning 36 bases read in frame from base 1. The V and J ends are trimmed by 3 bases and 7 bases, leaving 7 bases between them.